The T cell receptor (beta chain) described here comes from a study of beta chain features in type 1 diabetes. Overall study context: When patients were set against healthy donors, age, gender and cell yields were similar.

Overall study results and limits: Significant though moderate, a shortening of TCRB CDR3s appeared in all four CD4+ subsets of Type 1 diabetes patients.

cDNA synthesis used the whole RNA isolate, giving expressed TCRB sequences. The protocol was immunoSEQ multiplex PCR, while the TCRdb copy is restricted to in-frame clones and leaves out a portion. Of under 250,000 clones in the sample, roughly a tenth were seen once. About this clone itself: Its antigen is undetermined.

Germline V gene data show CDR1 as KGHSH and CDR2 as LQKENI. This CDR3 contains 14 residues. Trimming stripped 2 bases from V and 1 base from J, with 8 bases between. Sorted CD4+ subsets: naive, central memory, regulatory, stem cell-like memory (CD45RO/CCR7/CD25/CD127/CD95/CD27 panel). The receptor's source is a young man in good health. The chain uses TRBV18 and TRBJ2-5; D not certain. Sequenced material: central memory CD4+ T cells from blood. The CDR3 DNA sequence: TGTGCCAGCTCACCAATAGGTTCCCAAGAGACCCAGTACTTC. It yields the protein CASSPIGSQETQYF. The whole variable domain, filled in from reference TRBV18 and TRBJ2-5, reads NAGVMQNPRHLVRRRGQEARLRCSPMKGHSHVYWYRQLPEEGLKFMVYLQKENIIDESGMPKERFSAEFPKEGPSILRIQQVVRGDSAAYFCASSPIGSQETQYFGPGTRLLVL.